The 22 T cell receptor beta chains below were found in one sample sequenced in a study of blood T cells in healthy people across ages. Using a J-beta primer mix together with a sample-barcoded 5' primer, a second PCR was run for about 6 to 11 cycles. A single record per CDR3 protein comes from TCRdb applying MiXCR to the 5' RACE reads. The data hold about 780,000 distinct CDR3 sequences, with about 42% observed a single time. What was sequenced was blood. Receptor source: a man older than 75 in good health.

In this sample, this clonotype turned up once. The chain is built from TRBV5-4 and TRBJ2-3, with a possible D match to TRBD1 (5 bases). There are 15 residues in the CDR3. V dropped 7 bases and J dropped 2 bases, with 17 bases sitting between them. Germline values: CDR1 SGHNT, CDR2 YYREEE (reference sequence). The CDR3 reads CASASGQFNTDTQYF. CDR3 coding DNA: TGTGCCAGCGCATCTGGACAATTCAACACAGATACGCAGTATTTT.

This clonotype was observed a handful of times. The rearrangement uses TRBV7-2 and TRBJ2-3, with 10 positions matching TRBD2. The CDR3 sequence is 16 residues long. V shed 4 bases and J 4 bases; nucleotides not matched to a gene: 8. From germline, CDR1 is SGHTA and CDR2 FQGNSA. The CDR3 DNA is TGTGCCAGCAGCTCCAGCCTAGCGGGAGTGTCAGATACGCAGTATTTT. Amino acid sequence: CASSSSLAGVSDTQYF.

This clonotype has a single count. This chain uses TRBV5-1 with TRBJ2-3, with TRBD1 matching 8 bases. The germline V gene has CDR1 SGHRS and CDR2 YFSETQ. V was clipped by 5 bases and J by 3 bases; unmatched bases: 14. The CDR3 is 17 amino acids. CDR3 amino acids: CASRSGGLILATDTQYF. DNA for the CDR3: TGCGCCAGCAGATCAGGGGGCCTTATTCTTGCTACAGATACGCAGTATTTT.

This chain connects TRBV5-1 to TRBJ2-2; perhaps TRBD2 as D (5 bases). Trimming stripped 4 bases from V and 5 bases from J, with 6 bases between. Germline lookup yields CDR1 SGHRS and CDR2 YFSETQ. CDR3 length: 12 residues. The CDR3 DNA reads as TGCGCCAGCAGCACGGGAACCGGGGAGCTGTTTTTT. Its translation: CASSTGTGELFF.

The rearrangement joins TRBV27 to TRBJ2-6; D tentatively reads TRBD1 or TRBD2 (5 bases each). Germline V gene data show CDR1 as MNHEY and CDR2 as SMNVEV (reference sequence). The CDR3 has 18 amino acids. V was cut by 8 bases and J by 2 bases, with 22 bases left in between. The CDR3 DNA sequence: TGTGCCAGCTCCCCGCTAGCCCAGGGATTTCCTGGGGCCAACGTCCTGACTTTC. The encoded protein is CASSPLAQGFPGANVLTF. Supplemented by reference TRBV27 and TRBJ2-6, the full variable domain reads EAQVTQNPRYLITVTGKKLTVTCSQNMNHEYMSWYRQDPGLGLRQIYYSMNVEVTDKGDVPEGYKVSRKEKRNFPLILESPSPNQTSLYFCASSPLAQGFPGANVLTFGAGSRLTVL.

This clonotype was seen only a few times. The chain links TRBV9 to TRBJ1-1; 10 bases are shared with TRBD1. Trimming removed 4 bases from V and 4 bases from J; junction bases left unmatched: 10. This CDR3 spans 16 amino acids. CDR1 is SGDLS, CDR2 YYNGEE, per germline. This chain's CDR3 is CASSSRQGAVGTEAFF. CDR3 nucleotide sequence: TGTGCCAGCAGCTCTAGACAGGGGGCGGTGGGCACTGAAGCTTTCTTT.

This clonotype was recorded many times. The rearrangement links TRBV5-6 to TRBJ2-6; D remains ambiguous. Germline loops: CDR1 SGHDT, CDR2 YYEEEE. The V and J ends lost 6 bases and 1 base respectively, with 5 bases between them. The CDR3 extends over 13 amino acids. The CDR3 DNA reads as TGTGCCAGCACCTCATCTGGGGCCAACGTCCTGACTTTC. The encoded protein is CASTSSGANVLTF.

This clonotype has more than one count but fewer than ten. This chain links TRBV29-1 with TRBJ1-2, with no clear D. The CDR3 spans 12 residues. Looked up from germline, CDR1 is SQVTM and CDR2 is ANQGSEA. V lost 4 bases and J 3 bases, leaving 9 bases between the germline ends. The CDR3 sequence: CSVVATDYGYTF. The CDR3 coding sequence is TGCAGCGTTGTAGCCACGGACTATGGCTACACCTTC. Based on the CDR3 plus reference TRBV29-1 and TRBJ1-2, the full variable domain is SAVISQKPSRDICQRGTSLTIQCQVDSQVTMMFWYRQQPGQSLTLIATANQGSEATYESGFVIDKFPISRPNLTFSTLTVSNMSPEDSSIYLCSVVATDYGYTFGSGTRLTVV.

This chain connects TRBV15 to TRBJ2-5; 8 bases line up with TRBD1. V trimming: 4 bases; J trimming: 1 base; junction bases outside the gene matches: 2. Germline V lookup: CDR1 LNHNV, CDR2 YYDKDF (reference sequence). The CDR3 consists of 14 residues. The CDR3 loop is CATSMDRAQETQYF. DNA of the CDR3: TGTGCCACCAGCATGGACAGGGCCCAAGAGACCCAGTACTTC.

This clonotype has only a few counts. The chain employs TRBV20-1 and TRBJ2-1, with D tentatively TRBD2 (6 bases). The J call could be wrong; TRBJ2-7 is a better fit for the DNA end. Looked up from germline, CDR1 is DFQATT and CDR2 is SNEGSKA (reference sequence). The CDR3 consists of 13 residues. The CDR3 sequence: CSASGSSYNEQYF. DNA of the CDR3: TGCAGTGCTAGCGGGAGCTCCTACAATGAGCAGTACTTC.

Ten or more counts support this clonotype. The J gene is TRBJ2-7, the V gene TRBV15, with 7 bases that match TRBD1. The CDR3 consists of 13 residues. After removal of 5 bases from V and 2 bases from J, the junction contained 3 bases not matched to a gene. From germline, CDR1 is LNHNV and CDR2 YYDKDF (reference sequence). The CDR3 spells CATSDGQAYEQYF. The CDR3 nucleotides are TGTGCCACCAGCGACGGACAGGCCTACGAGCAGTACTTC.

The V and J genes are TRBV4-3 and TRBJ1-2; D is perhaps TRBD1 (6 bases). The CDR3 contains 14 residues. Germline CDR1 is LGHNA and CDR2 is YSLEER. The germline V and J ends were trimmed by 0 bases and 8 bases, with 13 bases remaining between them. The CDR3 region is CASSQEGQGSGYTF. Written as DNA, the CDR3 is TGCGCCAGCAGCCAAGAAGGGCAGGGGAGCGGCTACACCTTC.

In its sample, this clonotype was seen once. The CDR3 nucleotides are TGTGCCAGCAGTTTAAGAACCCAGGGGGCGCACCTAGAGACCCAGTACTTC. It is translated as CASSLRTQGAHLETQYF. The gene calls are TRBV12-3 or TRBV12-4 and TRBJ2-5; 8 nucleotides match TRBD1. The J segment lost 4 bases and the V segment lost 2 bases, leaving 12 bases of the junction unmatched. The CDR3 is 17 residues long.

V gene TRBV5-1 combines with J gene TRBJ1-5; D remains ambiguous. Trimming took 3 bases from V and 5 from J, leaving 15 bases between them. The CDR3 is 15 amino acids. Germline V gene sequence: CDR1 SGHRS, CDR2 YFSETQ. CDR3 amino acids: CASSYLGRNDQPQHF. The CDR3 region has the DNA TGCGCCAGCAGCTACCTCGGGAGGAACGATCAGCCCCAGCATTTT.

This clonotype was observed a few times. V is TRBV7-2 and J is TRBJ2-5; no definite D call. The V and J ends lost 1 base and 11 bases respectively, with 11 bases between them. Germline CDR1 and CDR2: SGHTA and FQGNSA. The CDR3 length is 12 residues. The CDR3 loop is CASSLEYNEQYF. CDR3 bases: TGTGCCAGCAGCTTAGAATACAATGAGCAGTACTTC.

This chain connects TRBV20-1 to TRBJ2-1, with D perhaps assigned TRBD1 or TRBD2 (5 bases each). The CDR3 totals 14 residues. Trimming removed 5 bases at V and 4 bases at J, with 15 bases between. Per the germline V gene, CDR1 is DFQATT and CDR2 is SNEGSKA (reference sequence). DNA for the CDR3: TGCAGTGCTTTCACCGGGACCGCTTACAATGAGCAGTTCTTC. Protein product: CSAFTGTAYNEQFF.

The CDR3 sequence is CASSEVSGSQYEQYF. The CDR3 coding sequence is TGTGCCAGCAGTGAAGTTAGCGGGAGTCAGTACGAGCAGTACTTC. The genes are TRBV2 and TRBJ2-7, with TRBD2 matching 9 bases. Germline assignment: CDR1 SNHLY and CDR2 FYNNEI. CDR3 size: 15 residues. J gave up 4 bases and V 1 base, and 5 bases lay outside the gene matches.

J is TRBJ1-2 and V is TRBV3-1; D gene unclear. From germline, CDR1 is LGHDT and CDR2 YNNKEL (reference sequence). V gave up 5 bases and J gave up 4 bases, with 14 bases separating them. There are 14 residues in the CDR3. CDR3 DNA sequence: TGTGCCAGCAGCGCAGTCCTGGGGTTCTATGGCTACACCTTC. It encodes CASSAVLGFYGYTF.

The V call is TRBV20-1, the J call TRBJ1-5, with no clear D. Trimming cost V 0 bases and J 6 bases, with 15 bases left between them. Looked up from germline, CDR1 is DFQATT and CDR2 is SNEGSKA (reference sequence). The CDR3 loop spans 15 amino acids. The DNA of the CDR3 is TGCAGTGCTAGAGACCCGGGTGGTACTGGTCAGCCCCAGCATTTT. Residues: CSARDPGGTGQPQHF.

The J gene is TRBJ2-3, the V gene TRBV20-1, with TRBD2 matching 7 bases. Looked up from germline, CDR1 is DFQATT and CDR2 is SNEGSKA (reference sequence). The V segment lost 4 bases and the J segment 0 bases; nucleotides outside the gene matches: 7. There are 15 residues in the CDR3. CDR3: CSAKRSGPSTDTQYF. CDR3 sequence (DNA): TGCAGTGCTAAACGTAGCGGGCCCAGCACAGATACGCAGTATTTT.

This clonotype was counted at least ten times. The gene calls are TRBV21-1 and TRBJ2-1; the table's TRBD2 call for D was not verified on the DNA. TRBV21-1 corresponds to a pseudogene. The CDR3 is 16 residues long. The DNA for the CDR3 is TGTGCCAGCAGCAGGATACCGGGGGGGTACTACAATGAGCAGTTCTTC. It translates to CASSRIPGGYYNEQFF.

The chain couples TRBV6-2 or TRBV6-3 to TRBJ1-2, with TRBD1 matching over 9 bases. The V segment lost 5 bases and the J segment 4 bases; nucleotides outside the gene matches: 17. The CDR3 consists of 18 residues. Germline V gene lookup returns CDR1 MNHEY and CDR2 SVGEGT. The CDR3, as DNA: TGTGCCAGCAGTCGTTCCGGGACAGGGACGACCACCAGCTATGGCTACACCTTC. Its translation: CASSRSGTGTTTSYGYTF.